Presented here are 10 T cell receptor beta chains from one specimen sequenced in a study of OX40 agonist ivuxolimab in advanced cancers. The repertoire was sequenced with immunoSEQ multiplex PCR; TCRdb's copy has only in-frame clones and lacks some. This sample has about 22,000 clones, with around 84% found just once. Sequencing was performed on CD4+ or CD8+ T cells sorted from blood, taken in a trial of the OX40 agonist ivuxolimab. The receptors originated from an adult with an advanced solid tumor such as melanoma, head and neck, liver or kidney cancer.

V and J are TRBV6-5 and TRBJ2-5; either TRBD1 or TRBD2 may fit D (5 bases each). Between the trimmed V and J ends, which lost 7 bases and 4 bases, there was a span of 13 bases. Germline V gene sequence: CDR1 MNHEY, CDR2 SVGAGI. This CDR3 contains 13 residues. The DNA of the CDR3 is TGTGCCAGCACGATAGACGGGGCAGAGACCCAGTACTTC. It is translated as CASTIDGAETQYF.

V is TRBV28 and J is TRBJ2-3; TRBD1 might be the D (5 bases). The germline gives CDR1 MDHEN, CDR2 SYDVKM. V lost 6 bases and J lost 3, with 19 bases in between. The CDR3 runs to 16 residues. The CDR3 DNA sequence: TGTGCCAGCAGCATCCCGGGCAAGGGGAAGACAGATACGCAGTATTTT. Protein: CASSIPGKGKTDTQYF. Based on the CDR3 plus reference TRBV28 and TRBJ2-3, the full variable domain is DVKVTQSSRYLVKRTGEKVFLECVQDMDHENMFWYRQDPGLGLRLIYFSYDVKMKEKGDIPEGYSVSREKKERFSLILESASTNQTSMYLCASSIPGKGKTDTQYFGPGTRLTVL.

This clone was picked up one time. The chain links TRBV2 to TRBJ1-4; D possibly corresponds to TRBD1 (5 bases). V lost 8 bases, J lost 0 bases, and 10 bases lay in between. This CDR3 spans 14 amino acids. The germline CDR1 and CDR2 sequences are SNHLY and FYNNEI. CDR3 sequence reads: CASEGGATNEKLFF. The CDR3 DNA is TGTGCCAGCGAAGGAGGGGCAACTAATGAAAAACTGTTTTTT.

V is TRBV7-9 and J is TRBJ1-5; 7 bases fit TRBD1. Germline CDR1 SEHNR, CDR2 FQNEAQ (reference sequence). V lost 8 bases and J lost 0; bases outside the gene matches: 4. The CDR3 is 14 residues long. The CDR3 nucleotides read TGTGCCAGCGCGGGACAGCTTAGCAATCAGCCCCAGCATTTT. The encoded protein is CASAGQLSNQPQHF.

The V call is TRBV6-5, the J call TRBJ2-4; perhaps D is TRBD1 or TRBD2 (5 bases each). This CDR3 contains 15 residues. The V and J ends lost 0 bases and 6 bases respectively, with 12 bases between them. Germline V gene sequence: CDR1 MNHEY, CDR2 SVGAGI. The CDR3 region has the DNA TGTGCCAGCAGTTACTCGAGGGCTGGGGGAAACATTCAGTACTTC. Residues: CASSYSRAGGNIQYF.

The chain has TRBV6-1 and TRBJ2-5; D remains ambiguous. The DNA end is more similar to TRBJ2-7, so the J call may be wrong. Germline loops: CDR1 MNHNS, CDR2 SASEGT. The CDR3 consists of 15 residues. In DNA, the CDR3 is TGTGCCAGCAGTGAAGTTAAGGCAGGACCTTACGAGCAGTACTTC. Protein product: CASSEVKAGPYEQYF.

This clone turned up a few times. V usage is TRBV6-5 and J usage is TRBJ2-7; D is perhaps TRBD2 (5 bases). The CDR3 contains 14 residues. The V end lost 6 bases, the J end lost 2 bases, and 14 bases lay between the germline ends. The germline V gene encodes CDR1 MNHEY and CDR2 SVGAGI. The CDR3 DNA is TGTGCCAGCAGCCCAGTGGACTTCCCCTACGAGCAGTACTTC. The encoded protein is CASSPVDFPYEQYF.

The chain carries TRBV28 and TRBJ1-1; D remains ambiguous. Germline values: CDR1 MDHEN, CDR2 SYDVKM. This CDR3 contains 18 residues. V was clipped by 5 bases and J by 0 bases, with 22 bases between them. This chain's CDR3 is CASSQSRAPGYLNTEAFF. In DNA, the CDR3 is TGTGCCAGCAGTCAGTCCCGGGCCCCGGGATACTTGAACACTGAAGCTTTCTTT.

The genes are TRBV6-1 and TRBJ1-3, with a weak D call TRBD1 (5 bases). Trimming removed 5 bases at V and 0 bases at J, with 14 bases between. The CDR3 is made up of 16 amino acids. CDR1 MNHNS and CDR2 SASEGT come from the germline V gene. In nucleotides, the CDR3 is TGTGCCAGCAGTAAAGGGGCTTTGAGCTCTGGAAACACCATATATTTT. It is translated as CASSKGALSSGNTIYF.

The rearrangement links TRBV7-3 to TRBJ2-1; 7 positions agree with TRBD2. V lost 2 bases, J lost 8 bases, and 9 bases stayed unmatched. The CDR3 loop spans 15 amino acids. CDR1 is SGHTA, CDR2 FQGTGA, per germline. The CDR3: CASSLQRAGVDEQFF. The CDR3 bases are TGTGCCAGCAGCTTACAGCGGGCGGGAGTGGATGAGCAGTTCTTC.